This section outlines one TCR beta chain sequence together with its context. The target antigen is unknown. The entry originates in a study of a mutant IDH1 vaccine in newly diagnosed glioma. Study overall: There were approximately 62% males and about 38% females among treated patients, whose mean age was approximately 38 years.

Looked up from germline, CDR1 is GTSNPN and CDR2 is SVGIG (reference sequence). V shed 1 base and J shed 2 bases, with 12 bases lying between them. The CDR3 sequence is 15 residues long. TCRdb's table, derived via immunoSEQ multiplex PCR, lists solely in-frame clones and lacks some. Here the sample spans 55,000 or so clones, 80% being singletons. Time point denoted: week 23, last vaccination. Topical imiquimod was applied with each vaccine dose, which held 300 ug of mutant IDH1 20-mer peptide. Study-wide points: Across multiple MHC alleles, almost 95% of patients had vaccine-induced responses.

The V gene is TRBV30, the J gene TRBJ2-1; unclear D gene. The TCR sequence derives from a man in his forties with glioma. This sample comprised PBMCs, obtained from a glioma patient whose treatment included an IDH1 peptide vaccine. CDR3 sequence (DNA): TGTGCCTGGAGTGATGGGGTCAGAACCTACAATGAGCAGTTCTTC. This encodes CAWSDGVRTYNEQFF.